The next 11 T cell receptor beta chains were all read from a single sample in a study of radiation and T cells in renal cell carcinoma. Sample time point: blood 2 weeks post-SBRT. Documented treatment: 15 Gy SBRT to primary tumor, nephrectomy 4 weeks later. Repertoires were generated with immunoSEQ multiplex PCR, while TCRdb's copy carries only in-frame clones and drops some. The table includes approximately 120,000 clones, 81% detected once. Sample: blood, taken from a patient whose treatment included radiotherapy and nephrectomy. All receptors derive from a man aged 45-65 years with renal cell carcinoma.

CDR3 amino acids: CASSSDSFTEQYF. CDR3 in DNA: TGTGCCAGCAGCTCGGACAGTTTCACCGAGCAGTACTTC. V is TRBV11-2 and J is TRBJ2-7; the D gene is possibly TRBD1 (6 bases). The CDR3 is made up of 13 amino acids. V was cut by 4 bases and J by 6 bases, with 13 bases left in between. CDR1 is SGHAT and CDR2 is FQNNGV in the germline V gene.

J is TRBJ2-1 and V is TRBV5-4; TRBD2 matches at 11 bases. The J segment lost 7 bases and the V segment lost 4 bases, leaving 7 bases of the junction unmatched. This CDR3 is 15 amino acids long. Germline V CDR1 and CDR2: SGHNT, YYREEE (reference sequence). The CDR3 protein is CASSIAGGPRNEQFF. For the CDR3, the DNA is TGTGCCAGCAGCATAGCGGGAGGGCCTAGGAATGAGCAGTTCTTC.

The V and J genes are TRBV5-1 and TRBJ1-4; tentative D call: TRBD1 (5 bases). The CDR3 covers 15 residues. Germline V gene data show CDR1 as SGHRS and CDR2 as YFSETQ. Trimming pared 0 bases from V and 0 bases from J, leaving 6 bases between. The CDR3, as DNA: TGCGCCAGCAGCTTGGGAGGGGCAACTAATGAAAAACTGTTTTTT. Its translation is CASSLGGATNEKLFF. The entire variable domain, with the rest obtained from reference TRBV5-1 and TRBJ1-4, is as follows: KAGVTQTPRYLIKTRGQQVTLSCSPISGHRSVSWYQQTPGQGLQFLFEYFSETQRNKGNFPGRFSGRQFSNSRSEMNVSTLELGDSALYLCASSLGGATNEKLFFGSGTQLSVL.

The gene calls are TRBV18 and TRBJ1-5; D unclear. Germline V gene lookup returns CDR1 KGHSH and CDR2 LQKENI. This CDR3 is 13 amino acids long. V was cut by 5 bases and J by 3 bases, with 8 bases left in between. The CDR3 nucleotides read TGTGCCAGCTCAGTCGGGGACAATCAGCCCCAGCATTTT. Translated, it gives CASSVGDNQPQHF.

This clone was observed a single time. The chain carries TRBV4-1 and TRBJ2-1; D remains ambiguous. This CDR3 has 13 residues. V lost 4 bases, J lost 3 bases, and 7 bases lay in between. Germline V gene sequence: CDR1 MGHRA, CDR2 YSYEKL. The CDR3 reads CASSLQYYNEQFF. CDR3 DNA sequence: TGCGCCAGCAGCCTTCAGTACTACAATGAGCAGTTCTTC.

Concerning this clone: Other DNA sequences within the sample encode an identical CDR3. The V gene is TRBV5-1, the J gene TRBJ1-2; the D is unclear. V lost 0 bases, J lost 2 bases, and 5 bases lay in between. Germline V gene data show CDR1 as SGHRS and CDR2 as YFSETQ. The CDR3 totals 13 residues. The CDR3 sequence: CASSLGQNYGYTF. The CDR3 nucleotides read TGCGCCAGCAGCTTGGGGCAGAACTATGGCTACACCTTC.

CDR3 sequence (DNA): TGTGCCAGCAGCCCCGGTCGGGGGAACACTGAAGCTTTCTTT. Translating gives CASSPGRGNTEAFF. V gene TRBV9 combines with J gene TRBJ1-1; D gene unclear. The CDR3 is made up of 14 amino acids. The ends were cut back, 4 bases at V and 1 base at J, with 11 bases in the middle. Per the germline V gene, CDR1 is SGDLS and CDR2 is YYNGEE.

The V gene is TRBV4-1, the J gene TRBJ2-5, with TRBD1 matching 7 bases. This CDR3 is built from 16 residues. The V gene end was trimmed by 4 bases and the J gene end by 0 bases; junction bases not matched to a gene: 8. From germline, CDR1 is MGHRA and CDR2 YSYEKL. The CDR3 loop is CASSRQGHGYQETQYF. The DNA of the CDR3 is TGCGCCAGCAGCCGACAGGGACACGGCTACCAAGAGACCCAGTACTTC.

This chain uses TRBV19 with TRBJ1-5; TRBD1 agrees at 11 bases. The CDR3 is 16 amino acids. Germline CDR1 and CDR2: LNHDA and SQIVND (reference sequence). V lost 5 bases, J lost 6 bases, and 9 bases stayed unmatched. The CDR3 reads CASSVGQGAGGQPQHF. CDR3 coding DNA: TGTGCCAGTAGTGTCGGACAGGGGGCAGGCGGTCAGCCCCAGCATTTT.

This chain uses TRBV25-1 with TRBJ1-4, with D unclear. This CDR3 region has 12 residues. Germline values: CDR1 MGHDK, CDR2 SYGVNS. Trimming cost V 4 bases and J 10 bases, with 10 bases left between them. The CDR3 DNA sequence: TGTGCCAGCAGTGGACGAGTGCCAAAACTGTTTTTT. Its translation: CASSGRVPKLFF.

A note on this clone: The sample has other DNA sequences that encode this CDR3 too. V is TRBV11-2 and J is TRBJ2-7; 10 bases map to TRBD1. J gave up 2 bases and V 2 bases, and 6 bases lay outside the gene matches. CDR3 length: 16 amino acids. Germline loops: CDR1 SGHAT, CDR2 FQNNGV. CDR3 region: CASSLLRDRGPYEQYF. The CDR3 coding sequence is TGTGCCAGCAGCTTATTGCGGGACAGGGGACCCTACGAGCAGTACTTC.